This is a list of T cell receptor beta chains from one sample in a study of shared T cell receptors in the human thymus. Only in-frame clones appear in the TCRdb table, and some are missing; sequencing was by immunoSEQ multiplex PCR. The table lists hundreds of thousands of clones, 95% of them singletons, with roughly 0.02% in the top ten. Sequencing was done on a sample of thymocytes. Source of these receptors: a human donor. The CDR3 runs from the conserved cysteine through the conserved F or W. D genes are given only for firm matches. The size of a clone is reported for some rows only, either as once, few or many, or as a class for expanded clones.

-	TRBV19	TRBJ1-1	TRBD1	CASSNRPGQGLAFF	TGTGCCAGTAGTAACCGCCCCGGACAGGGGTTGGCTTTCTTT
-	TRBV7-2	TRBJ2-7	-	CASSLVKGMRVPPGEQYF	TGTGCCAGCAGCTTAGTGAAGGGTATGCGGGTGCCCCCGGGGGAGCAGTACTTC
-	TRBV28	TRBJ1-2	-	CASSRRGYGYTF	TGTGCCAGCAGTCGCCGGGGCTATGGCTACACCTTC
-	TRBV2	TRBJ2-7	-	CASREDGLNYEQYF	TGTGCCAGCAGGGAGGACGGGTTAAACTACGAGCAGTACTTC
-	TRBV2	TRBJ1-2	-	CASPQGHDYGYTF	TGTGCCAGCCCTCAAGGGCACGACTATGGCTACACCTTC
once	TRBV28	TRBJ2-1	-	CASSSLPRPRGYNEQFF	TGTGCCAGCAGTTCACTCCCCCGACCGCGGGGCTACAATGAGCAGTTCTTC
-	TRBV7-6	TRBJ1-1	-	CASSSGLIMNTEAFF	TGTGCCAGCAGCTCCGGACTTATCATGAACACTGAAGCTTTCTTT
-	TRBV25-1	TRBJ2-1	-	CASTGYNEQFF	TGTGCCAGCACGGGGTACAATGAGCAGTTCTTC
once	TRBV28	TRBJ2-7	TRBD1	CASSLQGVYEQYF	TGTGCCAGCAGTTTACAGGGGGTCTACGAGCAGTACTTC
-	TRBV7-9	TRBJ2-1	TRBD2	CASSFWTSANNEQFF	TGTGCCAGCAGCTTTTGGACTAGCGCCAACAATGAGCAGTTCTTC
-	TRBV7-2	TRBJ2-2	TRBD2	CASSLGLAGNTGELFF	TGTGCCAGCAGCTTAGGACTAGCGGGTAACACCGGGGAGCTGTTTTTT
-	TRBV4-3	TRBJ2-1	TRBD2	CASSLSGTSANEQFF	TGCGCCAGCAGCCTCTCCGGGACTAGCGCAAATGAGCAGTTCTTC
-	TRBV27	TRBJ1-6	TRBD1	CASSLLGQGAPNSPLHF	TGTGCCAGCAGTTTATTGGGACAGGGGGCGCCTAATTCACCCCTCCACTTT
-	TRBV5-6	TRBJ2-5	-	CASSRRRETQYF	TGTGCCAGCAGCCGACGACGGGAGACCCAGTACTTC
-	TRBV4-1	TRBJ2-1	-	CASSQDPLALSSYNEQFF	TGCGCCAGCAGCCAAGATCCCCTAGCGTTAAGCTCCTACAATGAGCAGTTCTTC
-	TRBV27	TRBJ2-2	-	CASRTWGLDTGELFF	TGTGCCAGCAGGACCTGGGGGCTAGACACCGGGGAGCTGTTTTTT
-	TRBV2	TRBJ2-7	TRBD2	CASSEFRWLAGVYREQYF	TGTGCCAGCAGTGAATTTCGTTGGCTAGCGGGAGTATATCGCGAGCAGTACTTC
-	TRBV5-1	TRBJ1-2	TRBD1	CASSLGQGDYYGYTF	TGCGCCAGCAGCTTGGGACAGGGCGATTACTATGGCTACACCTTC
-	TRBV4-1	TRBJ1-2	-	CASSPQRVPRHGYTF	TGCGCCAGCAGCCCCCAGAGAGTGCCGCGTCATGGCTACACCTTC
-	TRBV5-1	TRBJ2-1	TRBD2	CASSQWGLAGPSYNEQFF	TGCGCCAGCAGCCAATGGGGACTAGCGGGACCCTCCTACAATGAGCAGTTCTTC
-	TRBV28	TRBJ1-1	-	CASSLQVNTEAFF	TGTGCCAGCAGTTTACAGGTTAACACTGAAGCTTTCTTT
-	TRBV2	TRBJ1-1	TRBD1	CASSWTGPTPTEAFF	TGTGCCAGCAGCTGGACAGGGCCCACCCCAACTGAAGCTTTCTTT
-	TRBV21-1	TRBJ2-7	-	CASSTRLVQYF	TGTGCCAGCAGCACCCGACTAGTGCAGTACTTC
-	TRBV27	TRBJ2-3	TRBD2	CASSLILAGRVTDTQYF	TGTGCCAGCAGTCTGATTCTAGCGGGAAGGGTCACAGATACGCAGTATTTT
-	TRBV28	TRBJ2-5	TRBD2	CASSLSGRVETQYF	TGTGCCAGCAGCCTTAGCGGGAGAGTGGAGACCCAGTACTTC
-	TRBV11-3	TRBJ2-3	TRBD1	CASSSPRDREQDTQYF	TGTGCCAGCAGCTCCCCCCGGGACAGGGAACAAGATACGCAGTATTTT
-	TRBV7-2	TRBJ2-5	-	CASSQTWRCETQYF	TGTGCCAGCAGCCAAACATGGAGGTGTGAGACCCAGTACTTC
-	TRBV9	TRBJ2-2	-	CASSGGEEYYAGELFF	TGTGCCAGCAGCGGTGGGGAGGAATATTATGCCGGGGAGCTGTTTTTT
-	TRBV23-1	TRBJ1-1	TRBD1	CASGQGEDTEAFF	TGCGCCAGCGGACAGGGGGAGGACACTGAAGCTTTCTTT
-	TRBV14	TRBJ2-7	TRBD1	CASSQEKNRGEQYF	TGTGCCAGCAGCCAAGAAAAAAACAGGGGCGAGCAGTACTTC
-	TRBV14	TRBJ2-7	-	CASSQAGTHTAYEQYF	TGTGCCAGCAGCCAAGCGGGGACCCATACAGCCTACGAGCAGTACTTC
-	TRBV6-6	TRBJ1-3	TRBD1	CASSLPGQGGGNTIYF	TGTGCCAGCAGCCTCCCGGGACAGGGAGGAGGAAACACCATATATTTT
-	TRBV28	TRBJ2-7	TRBD1	CASRCDRVFDEQYF	TGTGCCAGCAGATGCGACAGGGTTTTCGACGAGCAGTACTTC
-	TRBV19	TRBJ1-1	-	CASSVKFRQGLRYTEAFF	TGTGCCAGTAGTGTTAAATTTCGGCAGGGGCTTAGGTACACTGAAGCTTTCTTT
-	TRBV6-5	TRBJ1-3	-	CASVNSAYSGNTIYF	TGTGCCAGCGTGAACAGCGCCTACTCTGGAAACACCATATATTTT
-	TRBV7-3	TRBJ1-2	-	CASSLRSSGVYTF	TGTGCCAGCAGCCTAAGGAGTAGCGGAGTCTACACCTTC
-	TRBV6-6	TRBJ1-4	-	CASSYYEKLFF	TGTGCCAGCAGTTACTATGAAAAACTGTTTTTT
few	TRBV5-1	TRBJ1-2	-	CASSLLDQGTNGYTF	TGCGCCAGCAGCTTGCTGGACCAGGGTACTAATGGCTACACCTTC
-	TRBV5-5	TRBJ2-7	TRBD2	CASSLGLAGGPGVEQYF	TGTGCCAGCAGCTTGGGACTAGCGGGAGGTCCTGGGGTGGAGCAGTACTTC
-	TRBV4-3	TRBJ2-1	-	CASSHDRRNSYNEQFF	TGCGCCAGCAGCCACGATCGGAGGAACTCCTACAATGAGCAGTTCTTC
-	TRBV27	TRBJ2-2	TRBD2	CASSLEREGPVGELFF	TGTGCCAGCAGTTTAGAGCGGGAGGGCCCAGTAGGGGAGCTGTTTTTT
-	TRBV4-1	TRBJ2-7	-	CASSQDRQGSYEQYF	TGCGCCAGCAGCCAAGATAGGCAGGGCTCCTACGAGCAGTACTTC
-	TRBV19	TRBJ1-4	-	CASSPATNEKLFF	TGTGCCAGTAGTCCGGCAACTAATGAAAAACTGTTTTTT
-	TRBV2	TRBJ2-1	-	CASSGLDAGDEQFF	TGTGCCAGCAGTGGACTCGACGCCGGCGATGAGCAGTTCTTC
-	TRBV5-1	TRBJ2-2	TRBD2	CASGCARLAGGGNTGELFF	TGCGCCAGCGGATGTGCCAGGCTAGCGGGAGGAGGGAACACCGGGGAGCTGTTTTTT
-	TRBV5-4	TRBJ2-1	TRBD2	CASMGTSGKSSYNEQFF	TGTGCCAGCATGGGGACTAGCGGGAAGAGCTCCTACAATGAGCAGTTCTTC
few	TRBV27	TRBJ1-1	-	CASSFHRDSNGEAFF	TGTGCCAGCAGTTTCCACCGGGACTCCAATGGGGAAGCTTTCTTT
-	TRBV7-2	TRBJ2-3	-	CASSLRERGTDTQYF	TGTGCCAGCAGCCTGAGGGAGAGAGGAACAGATACGCAGTATTTT
once	TRBV11-2	TRBJ2-7	-	CASSLDYLGGYEQYF	TGTGCCAGCAGCTTAGACTACCTAGGAGGCTACGAGCAGTACTTC
-	TRBV18	TRBJ2-2	TRBD2	CASSPRLAGRANTGELFF	TGTGCCAGCTCCCCACGGCTAGCGGGAAGAGCGAACACCGGGGAGCTGTTTTTT
-	TRBV7-9	TRBJ2-7	TRBD2	CASSSGTSGSRSEQYF	TGTGCCAGCAGCTCCGGGACTAGCGGGAGTCGAAGCGAGCAGTACTTC
-	TRBV7-9	TRBJ2-1	-	CASSPQLYNEQFF	TGTGCCAGCAGCCCGCAGCTTTACAATGAGCAGTTCTTC
once	TRBV30	TRBJ1-4	-	CAWSRDEKLFF	TGTGCCTGGAGTCGGGATGAAAAACTGTTTTTT
-	TRBV2	TRBJ2-7	-	CASSGGGENEQYF	TGTGCCAGCAGTGGAGGTGGGGAGAACGAGCAGTACTTC
-	TRBV30	TRBJ2-7	-	CAWRPDRDYEQYF	TGTGCCTGGAGGCCCGACAGAGACTACGAGCAGTACTTC